This T cell receptor (beta chain) was sequenced during a study of blood T cell repertoires in COVID-19. This table comes from immunoSEQ multiplex PCR, and its TCRdb copy is limited to in-frame clones, with some not included. The data contain about 240,000 clones, roughly 83% of them seen just once; the ten biggest clones take up about 9.5%. The CDR3 sequence is 15 residues long. The germline V gene has CDR1 SGDLS and CDR2 YYNGEE. Losses at the gene ends were 2 bases for V and 4 bases for J; bases not matched to a gene: 6. What was sequenced was peripheral blood. The chain joins TRBV9 to TRBJ2-1; TRBD1 agrees at 7 bases. This receptor was taken from a woman over 75 with acute or convalescent COVID-19. This CDR3 reads CASSVSGQLYNEQFF. The CDR3 region has the DNA TGTGCCAGCAGCGTCTCGGGACAGCTATACAATGAGCAGTTCTTC. Based on the CDR3 plus reference TRBV9 and TRBJ2-1, the full variable domain is DSGVTQTPKHLITATGQRVTLRCSPRSGDLSVYWYQQSLDQGLQFLIQYYNGEERAKGNILERFSAQQFPDLHSELNLSSLELGDSALYFCASSVSGQLYNEQFFGPGTRLTVL.